This record concerns one T cell receptor (beta chain) sequence. Its specific antigen is unknown. A read error may account for a junction end that differs from germline. Sequences SSHAT (CDR1) and FNYEAQ (CDR2) are obtained from the germline V gene (reference sequence). From the cysteine through the phenylalanine, the CDR3 covers 15 amino acids. The sequence is cut down to CDR3 DNA, 45 bases in frame from base 1. Genomic DNA was extracted from sorted cells for sequencing of the TCRbeta CDR3 region. TCRbeta CDR3 regions were sequenced using the immunoSEQ Assay. TCRdb provides this immuneACCESS table in a form limited to in-frame rearrangements. Some clones are lacking; in checked studies, under half of them reflect an unresolved V gene, and why the rest are absent is not known. The sample table lists tens of thousands of clones, roughly 84% of them with a count of one. In total, the top ten clones hold about a sixth of the sample.

The trial excluded patients who had a history of autoimmune disease or were on systemic immunosuppression. Peripheral blood for TCR sequencing was drawn from every dose cohort at baseline, at cycle 4 day 1 and at cycle 7 day 1. Samples were obtained from an open-label, multicenter, first-in-human phase I dose-escalation trial of ivuxolimab. Adults with locally advanced or metastatic head and neck squamous cell, hepatocellular, melanoma or renal cell carcinoma were enrolled in the trial. CD4+ and CD8+ T cells were sorted separately from peripheral blood before TCR sequencing. The source of the sample is a study of OX40 agonist ivuxolimab in advanced cancers. Describing the broader study: Ivuxolimab was an agonistic, fully human IgG2 monoclonal antibody directed against OX40 (CD134), a costimulatory receptor. Peripheral TCRbeta sequencing aimed to test whether ivuxolimab altered TCR sequence diversity and caused clonal T-cell expansion. Of the roughly 52 dose-escalation patients, hepatocellular carcinoma was present in around 20, melanoma in roughly 15, renal cell carcinoma in 9 and head and neck cancer in 9. The dose-escalation cohort was 82.7% male with a mean age of about 58 years, ranging from roughly 20 to 80. Intravenous ivuxolimab was administered to patients every 2 weeks at six dose levels: 0.01, 0.1, 0.3, 1.5, 3 and 10 mg/kg. Partial responses occurred in three dose-escalation patients, of whom one had hepatocellular carcinoma and two had cutaneous melanoma. Patients were allowed to have had prior anti-PD-1, anti-PD-L1 or anti-CTLA-4 therapy, and approximately 37% of the dose-escalation patients had been treated with checkpoint inhibitors. The paper covers the monotherapy dose-escalation part of the phase I ivuxolimab trial, which included N of about 56 patients. Beyond this particular receptor, the publication reports: Partial responders in the 0.1-3.0 mg/kg groups had among the lowest normalized peripheral clonal expansion, especially among CD8+ T cells. The antigen specificity of the clonally expanded peripheral T cells was not determined. Clonal expansion of both CD4+ and CD8+ blood T cells was observed from baseline to week 6 at doses 0.1 to 3.0 mg/kg. Low levels of normalized T-cell clonal expansion were also seen in some patients who did not respond. On average, CD8+ T cells showed more expanded clones than CD4+ T cells after ivuxolimab.

The TCR comes from an adult with an advanced solid tumor such as melanoma, head and neck, liver or kidney cancer. This chain joins TRBV7-7 to TRBJ2-1; TRBD1 agrees with 8 junctional bases. Sequenced material: CD4+ or CD8+ T cells sorted from blood, taken in a trial of the OX40 agonist ivuxolimab. The CDR3: CASSRGGQGFHEQFF. The DNA sequence is TGTGCTAGCAGCCGCGGTGGACAGGGTTTCCATGAGCAGTTCTTC.